The 2 T cell receptor beta chains below come from one sample, sequenced in a study of blood T cell repertoires in COVID-19. Sequencing used immunoSEQ multiplex PCR; TCRdb keeps in-frame clones, though not all of them. There are some 260,000 clones in the sample; approximately 91% occur only once, and just under 0.8% lies in the top ten. The sample was peripheral blood. All receptors come from a woman between 25 and 40 years old with acute or convalescent COVID-19.

The chain recombines TRBV11-3 with TRBJ1-6; no firm D call. CDR1 and CDR2 (germline): SGHNT, YENEEA. With 2 bases removed from V and 8 bases from J, the gap between germline ends came to 7 bases. The CDR3 totals 13 residues. The CDR3 spells CASSLNPDSPLHF. The CDR3 DNA reads as TGTGCCAGCAGCTTAAATCCGGATTCACCCCTCCACTTT.

This chain links TRBV4-2 with TRBJ1-4, with a tentative D call TRBD1 (5 bases). The CDR3 totals 14 residues. Trimming took 1 base from V and 13 from J, leaving 16 bases between them. Germline assignment: CDR1 LGHNA and CDR2 YNFKEQ. CDR3: CASSQVTGIGGLFF. The CDR3, as DNA: TGTGCCAGCAGCCAAGTAACTGGTATCGGGGGACTGTTTTTT.